Listed here are 9 T cell receptor beta chains from one sample, sequenced in a study of T cell repertoires in cytomegalovirus infection. TCRdb re-called the reads through MiXCR, storing one row per CDR3 protein. The sample has around 350,000 distinct CDR3 sequences; about a sixth are singletons. Sequenced material: PBMCs. The receptor source for this set is a human donor in good health (CMV status not recorded). Some clones in this sample may be carry-over from other donors' samples.

This chain links TRBV30 with TRBJ1-2, with TRBD1 as a possible D gene (6 bases). This CDR3 contains 12 residues. The V gene's germline CDR1 is GTSNPN and CDR2 SVGIG (reference sequence). V was clipped by 8 bases and J by 1 base, with 11 bases between them. The CDR3 DNA follows: TGTGCCGGGGTACAGGGTAACTATGGCTACACCTTC. It is translated as CAGVQGNYGYTF.

The chain joins TRBV10-3 to TRBJ2-1, with D uncertain. V lost 4 bases, J lost 6 bases, and 13 bases lay in between. Germline CDR1 reads ENHRY; CDR2 reads SYGVKD. The CDR3 contains 14 residues. The CDR3 nucleotides read TGTGCCATCAGTGGTGTCGGTCCCTTCAATGAGCAGTTCTTC. Its protein product is CAISGVGPFNEQFF.

This clonotype has more than one count but fewer than ten. This chain joins TRBV5-6 and TRBJ2-2; either TRBD1 or TRBD2 may fit D (5 bases each). V dropped 4 bases and J dropped 13 bases, with 17 bases sitting between them. Germline CDR1 and CDR2: SGHDT and YYEEEE. This CDR3 has 13 residues. CDR3 in amino acids: CASSPGAGPRLFF. CDR3 sequence (DNA): TGTGCCAGCAGCCCCGGGGCCGGTCCGAGGCTGTTTTTT.

The rearrangement links TRBV3-1 to TRBJ2-1; D is unresolved. Per the germline V gene, CDR1 is LGHDT and CDR2 is YNNKEL (reference sequence). Trimming left V 4 bases short and J 7 bases short, with 11 bases between. The CDR3 extends over 13 amino acids. The CDR3 sequence is CASSPTTMNEQFF. CDR3 sequence (DNA): TGTGCCAGCAGCCCCACTACAATGAATGAGCAGTTCTTC.

This clonotype has only a few counts. The chain recombines TRBV7-6 with TRBJ2-2, with 14 positions matching TRBD2. There are 16 residues in the CDR3. CDR1 is SGHVS, CDR2 FNYEAQ, per germline. J lost 9 bases, V lost 3 bases, and 6 bases had no gene match. CDR3 region: CASSFRLAGGPRELFF. The CDR3 region has the DNA TGTGCCAGCAGCTTCCGACTAGCGGGAGGGCCCCGGGAGCTGTTTTTT.

The chain is built from TRBV2 and TRBJ2-7; 9 bases fit TRBD1. This CDR3 contains 12 residues. CDR1 and CDR2 from the germline V gene are SNHLY and FYNNEI. V was pared by 8 bases and J by 3 bases, with 2 bases of the junction left unmatched. CDR3 residues: CASLDRGYEQYF. The CDR3 DNA sequence: TGTGCCAGCCTGGACAGGGGCTACGAGCAGTACTTC.

This clonotype was detected ten times or more. This chain joins TRBV7-8 and TRBJ1-3; no reliable D call. Germline CDR1 SGHVS, CDR2 FQNEAQ. The CDR3 covers 15 residues. V was shortened by 3 bases and J by 0 bases, with 9 bases between the two germline ends. DNA for the CDR3: TGTGCCAGCAGCTTTAGACACGACTCTGGAAACACCATATATTTT. Its translation: CASSFRHDSGNTIYF.

The J gene is TRBJ1-2, the V gene TRBV11-2, with D maybe TRBD1 (5 bases). Trimming cost V 6 bases and J 6 bases, with 23 bases left between them. Germline-derived CDR1 and CDR2 are SGHAT and FQNNGV. This CDR3 is 16 amino acids long. DNA for the CDR3: TGTGCCAGCAGACCAAATACGGGACGGCCTACAGATGGCTACACCTTC. It codes for CASRPNTGRPTDGYTF. The full variable domain, its missing parts supplied by reference TRBV11-2 and TRBJ1-2, is EAGVAQSPRYKIIEKRQSVAFWCNPISGHATLYWYQQILGQGPKLLIQFQNNGVVDDSQLPKDRFSAERLKGVDSTLKIQPAKLEDSAVYLCASRPNTGRPTDGYTFGSGTRLTVV.

This clonotype was seen more than once but under ten times. The chain uses TRBV20-1 and TRBJ1-6; D might be TRBD1 (6 bases). Between the trimmed V and J ends, which lost 5 bases and 5 bases, there was a span of 19 bases. This CDR3 is built from 16 residues. Germline CDR1 reads DFQATT; CDR2 reads SNEGSKA (reference sequence). CDR3: CSAVRGQGFHNSPLHF. In nucleotides, the CDR3 is TGCAGTGCTGTTCGTGGGCAGGGGTTTCATAATTCACCCCTCCACTTT.